These T cell receptor beta chains were read from a single sample in a study of T-cell reconstitution after alpha-beta-depleted transplantation in children. Each CDR3 protein is one row after TCRdb ran MiXCR on the PCR reads. This sample has about 140,000 distinct CDR3 sequences, with around 10% found just once. The starting material was PBMCs, mostly from graft donor cells, obtained 180 days after TCRalphabeta/CD19-depleted stem cell transplant. The origin of the receptors is a female patient aged 2-15 years who had a stem cell transplant for congenital amegakaryocytic thrombocytopenia, so the T cells may come from the graft donor. The CDR3 runs from the conserved cysteine through the conserved F or W. A D gene is named only where the DNA matches it firmly. Size values are once, few and many counts, or a class for expanded clones, and some rows have none.

J gene | D gene | V gene | clone size | CDR3 protein | CDR3 DNA
TRBJ1-5 | NA | TRBV28 | NA | CASSLSGFSNQPQHF | TGTGCCAGCAGTTTATCTGGTTTTAGCAATCAGCCCCAGCATTTT
TRBJ1-3 | NA | TRBV20-1 | NA | CSARDLRAPGNTIYF | TGCAGTGCTAGAGATCTTAGGGCGCCGGGAAACACCATATATTTT
TRBJ2-5 | NA | TRBV29-1 | many | CSVPTGETQYF | TGCAGCGTTCCAACGGGGGAGACCCAGTACTTC
TRBJ2-3 | TRBD1 | TRBV10-1 | NA | CASSDRQGWSTDTQYF | TGCGCCAGCAGTGATAGACAGGGCTGGAGCACAGATACGCAGTATTTT
TRBJ1-2 | NA | TRBV5-1 | many | CASSLGGRTYGYTF | TGCGCCAGCAGCTTAGGGGGACGTACCTATGGCTACACCTTC
TRBJ2-1 | NA | TRBV5-5 | NA | CASSLGRVGYNEQFF | TGTGCCAGCAGCTTGGGCAGGGTCGGGTACAATGAGCAGTTCTTC
TRBJ2-1 | TRBD2 | TRBV5-1 | many | CASSLAIAGVGNEQFF | TGCGCCAGCAGCTTGGCGATAGCGGGAGTGGGTAATGAGCAGTTCTTC
TRBJ2-1 | NA | TRBV28 | many | CASSPLGAGTLFF | TGTGCCAGCAGTCCCTTGGGGGCAGGGACTCTGTTCTTC
TRBJ2-3 | NA | TRBV20-1 | many | CSANLGRGTDTQYF | TGCAGTGCTAATCTGGGGCGGGGCACAGATACGCAGTATTTT
TRBJ2-7 | TRBD1 | TRBV27 | many | CASSSPGQGNYEQYF | TGTGCCAGCAGTTCTCCGGGACAGGGTAACTACGAGCAGTACTTC
TRBJ2-1 | NA | TRBV11-2 | many | CASSPLLSSSYNEQFF | TGTGCCAGCAGCCCCCTTCTTTCGAGCTCCTACAATGAGCAGTTCTTC
TRBJ2-2 | TRBD1 | TRBV6-1 | many | CASSPPTGGNTGELFF | TGTGCCAGCAGTCCCCCGACAGGGGGGAACACCGGGGAGCTGTTTTTT
TRBJ2-7 | NA | TRBV7-2 | many | CASSPRTGAKYEQYF | TGTGCCAGCAGCCCTCGGACGGGAGCAAAATACGAGCAGTACTTC
TRBJ2-7 | NA | TRBV12-3/TRBV12-4 | NA | CASSSQYGEQYF | TGTGCCAGCAGTTCCCAGTACGGCGAGCAGTACTTC
TRBJ2-1 | TRBD2 | TRBV7-9 | NA | CASSLTRTSTYNEQFF | TGTGCCAGCAGCTTAACTCGGACTAGCACCTACAATGAGCAGTTCTTC
TRBJ1-4 | NA | TRBV5-1 | many | CASSGREATNEKLFF | TGCGCCAGCAGCGGCAGGGAGGCAACTAATGAAAAACTGTTTTTT
TRBJ2-1 | TRBD2 | TRBV3-1 | NA | CASSPFSGSGTYEQFF | TGTGCCAGCAGCCCGTTTAGCGGGAGTGGTACGTATGAGCAGTTCTTC
TRBJ2-1 | TRBD2 | TRBV30 | few | CAWSVRLAGANEQFF | TGTGCCTGGAGTGTCAGGCTAGCGGGGGCCAATGAGCAGTTCTTC
TRBJ2-5 | NA | TRBV29-1 | many | CSGQRQETQYF | TGCAGCGGACAGAGGCAAGAGACCCAGTACTTC
TRBJ2-7 | NA | TRBV2 | NA | CASRTHTRNPRPFEQYF | TGTGCCAGCCGGACGCACACCAGGAATCCTCGCCCTTTCGAGCAGTACTTC
TRBJ1-2 | NA | TRBV29-1 | many | CSVGTQGLANYGYTF | TGCAGCGTTGGAACTCAGGGACTAGCTAACTATGGCTACACCTTC
TRBJ1-1 | TRBD1 | TRBV20-1 | many | CSALTGTGIGYGQAFF | TGCAGTGCATTAACCGGGACAGGGATTGGCTATGGTCAAGCTTTCTTT